This T cell receptor beta chain emerged from a study of early T cells in non-severe SARS-CoV-2 infection. TCRdb reanalysed the 5' RACE reads using MiXCR and keeps one entry per CDR3 protein. The repertoire holds tens of thousands of distinct CDR3 sequences, with more than 7% as singletons. The sequenced material came from whole blood. The clonotype comes from an adult who was a healthcare worker with PCR-confirmed SARS-CoV-2 infection or an uninfected control (not recorded which).

The CDR3 coding sequence is TGTGCCAGCAGCCGGCAGAAGGACACTGAAGCTTTCTTT. Protein sequence: CASSRQKDTEAFF. The J gene is TRBJ1-1, the V gene TRBV7-3; no reliable D call. Deletions cut 5 bases from V and 3 bases from J, with 10 bases between. Germline-derived CDR1 and CDR2 are SGHTA and FQGTGA. The CDR3 runs to 13 residues.